This T cell receptor (beta chain) appears in the sequencing data of a study of cytomegalovirus exposure and HLA in healthy donors (dated by TCRdb to about 2017). Study-wide context: In an earlier analysis of fewer than 750 of the donors, 250 to 350 Gb of sequence data and 117 million unique TCR beta sequences from 180 million or so T cells were reported. Approximately 300 gigabases of sequencing data and approximately 80 million unique TCR sequences were included in an early release covering roughly 700 HLA-typed donors. Among the roughly 370 genotyped donors, 75% to 90% belonged to the genetic ancestry cluster associated with self-reported Caucasian donors. The study was designed to test whether signatures of past pathogen exposure could be identified by cataloging public T cell receptors. The study used immunosequencing to profile the T cell repertoires of 666 subjects and linked those repertoires to cytomegalovirus serostatus. Besides the first cohort of 500 to 700 subjects, a separate validation cohort made up of 120 different subjects was used. The study combined high-throughput TCR immunosequencing, statistical association of individual TCRs with disease status, and machine learning to predict cytomegalovirus infection status. In a later analysis, previously published TCR beta repertoires from 666 donors were re-analyzed and high-resolution HLA genotyping was added so that TCR occurrence patterns could be studied. The later analysis used no new phenotypic data to find candidate immune exposures, relying instead on TCR beta sequences and their occurrence across donors. An earlier analysis of 587 of the donors used high-throughput TCR beta sequencing to judge whether each TCR beta V gene segment behaved as functional or pseudogenic. Donor age, sex, ethnicity and CMV serostatus were compiled together with the repertoire data. A later genetic analysis took genome-wide SNP genotypes for about three fifths of the 666 donors and used that subset as a discovery cohort. Every discovery cohort repertoire had been produced on one sequencing platform. HLA typing covered class I and class II loci at four-digit resolution. The number of typed donors differed by locus: about 629-630 for A, B, C, DRB1 and DQB1; some 500 for DQA1; fewer than 610 for DPA1; and 400 to 480 for DPB1. Because of strong linkage in the cohort, roughly 5 DR-DQ haplotypes were treated as single units for association and clustering. On average, 235,054 unique TCR beta nucleotide sequences were sequenced per donor among some 420 genotyped donors of the cohort, with 15% to 20% of those sequences being non-productive.

The cohort comprised some 730 healthy bone marrow donors. At the time of sampling, every cohort member was nominally healthy, though immune exposures that went unrecorded were likely present. The donor tested CMV seronegative and was one of the 352 seronegative cohort members. Each donor provided a peripheral blood sample, and peripheral blood mononuclear cells were used for TCR beta sequencing. Genomic DNA was extracted from the blood cell samples with the Qiagen DNeasy Blood Extraction Kit. To note about this clone: It lacks a known antigen. Per-base quality was not reported, and no clone a single base away is much larger than it.

Paper-wide results and their limitations: In a later analysis, the rate of TCR association differed among HLA loci, with DRB1 alleles having the most associated TCRs and HLA-C alleles having the fewest. Assigning TCR associations to individual alleles was difficult when HLA alleles, especially DR and DQ, strongly co-occurred. The cohort was sequenced for TCR beta chains only, and without alpha or paired-chain data the features that could be detected were limited. In a later analysis, several top co-occurrence clusters were reported to appear linked to parvovirus B19, influenza, CMV and Epstein-Barr virus. In a later genetic analysis, a missense DCLRE1C variant was associated with V-gene and J-gene trimming of TCR beta chains, and the association was replicated in an independent cohort. A later genetic analysis reported fewer N-insertions in productive TCRs among donors in an Asian-associated ancestry cluster than the roughly 620-donor mean. Because counts were too low, about 18 rarely observed V segments, including chromosome 9 orphons, were excluded from the earlier analysis of a few hundred of the donors. Roughly uniform sequencing depth across donors was assumed in presence/absence analyses, although this assumption may not hold. CMV serostatus was the only immune exposure information available for the cohort. In vitro tests confirmed that a few of the cytomegalovirus-associated TCR beta chains recognize cytomegalovirus antigens. A further reported finding was that TCR beta sequences accurately predicted the HLA-A and HLA-B alleles for most subjects in the first cohort. Correlated functional status among segregating V segments might be attributable to linkage disequilibrium, but an unknown experimental factor could not be ruled out. A total of 164 TCR beta chains were listed by the study as associated with cytomegalovirus. According to the authors, the approach could potentially be generalized to other disease states and immunological phenotypes. Most TCR sequences were seen in very few donors, while some public TCRs were found in many individuals. In a later analysis, HLA-associated TCR beta chains were found to be more clonally expanded and to have lower generation probabilities than equally common non-associated chains. Because the 87-base-pair reads could not distinguish some IMGT-functional V segments, including TRBV6-2 and TRBV6-3, those segments were excluded. An earlier analysis of 450 to 750 of the donors showed that most TCR beta V segments appeared in productive rearrangements either about 90% or about 30% of the time, which broadly matched IMGT annotations. The classifier was reported to diagnose cytomegalovirus status with high specificity and sensitivity in both the original cohort and the validation cohort. Because HLA typing was missing for some donors at each locus, association tests included only the typed subset. The sequencing pipeline was judged likely to have produced a cluster of highly shared sequence variants as a technical artifact. Specific HLA alleles were associated with over 15,000 TCR beta sequences at a false discovery rate of 0.05 in a later analysis. In a later analysis, most CMV-associated TCR beta chains were found to appear HLA-restricted, with HLA associations seemingly driven largely by CMV exposure.

The protocol used for the library was the immunoSEQ multiplex PCR assay. For the multiplex PCR, a mixture combining 60 forward primers for TCR Vbeta segments and 13 reverse primers for TCR Jbeta segments was used. The CDR3 region of rearranged TCR beta genes was amplified from genomic DNA by a multiplex PCR assay. Amplified TCR beta libraries were sequenced as 87-base-pair reads on the Illumina HiSeq System. The authors' analysis ran thus. A later analysis counted tens of millions of unique TCR beta chains across the 600 to 850 repertoires, and some 11 million of these chains were shared by at least two donors. A nearest-neighbor algorithm error-corrected the raw reads and collapsed the reads into unique sequences, merging closely related sequences to remove PCR and sequencing errors. To assign V, D and J gene segments, CDR3 sequences were aligned to IMGT reference sequences. For a sequence to be retained, at least a six-nucleotide match to both a V gene segment and a J gene segment was required. Rearrangements were classified as productive when the CDR3 lacked stop codons and remained in frame with V and J, and all other rearrangements were classified as non-productive. Following IMGT convention, CDR3 was defined as the stretch from the second conserved V-encoded cysteine up to the conserved J-encoded phenylalanine. The earlier analysis of 450 to 750 of the donors excluded any sequence lacking an unambiguous match to a single V gene segment. An earlier analysis of some 610 of the donors called V segments functional above 56.7% productive rearrangements and segregating when the between-donor standard deviation exceeded 5%. A statistical classification framework was developed to diagnose cytomegalovirus status using the catalog of TCR beta chain sequences. V and J gene assignment, in a later analysis, came from comparing TCR nucleotide sequences with IMGT/GENE-DB human TR gene sequences. Using the TCRdist pipeline, a later analysis assigned CDR3 sequences along with most-parsimonious VDJ recombination scenarios. In a later analysis, each TCR beta chain was defined by its CDR3 amino acid sequence together with its V-gene family, and reads without a unique V-gene family were excluded. To address suspected cross-contamination and a sequencing artifact, a later analysis removed several hundred highly shared, low-generation-probability nucleotide sequences. In a later analysis, a clonal expansion index for each public chain was calculated from normalized within-repertoire ranks of inferred template counts. A later analysis computed generation probabilities with a VDJ recombination model fitted to out-of-frame rearrangements, and checked the results against IGoR. A later analysis scored TCR-TCR, TCR-HLA and TCR-CMV co-occurrence with hypergeometric tests, applying a repertoire-size bias correction to TCR pairs. False discovery rates were estimated in a later analysis by permuting HLA or CMV assignments 20 times. A later analysis grouped co-occurring TCRs with DBSCAN, adding TCRdist sequence similarity when clustering within HLA-allele-positive subsets. Repertoires with fewer than 30,000 or more than 120,000 public chains, plus five repertoires with anomalous nucleotide sharing, were excluded from co-occurrence clustering. TCRdb mirrors the immuneACCESS table, restricted to in-frame sequences. Some clones are absent from its copies; in checked studies, under half trace to an unresolved V gene, and the reason for the others is unknown. The V and J calls and clone size were taken over from that table, and D and trimming were inferred from the DNA. The sample includes roughly 140,000 clones, with under 90% observed a single time. Clones ranked in the top ten supply about 2.5% of the sample.

Deletion took 4 bases off V and 0 bases off J, with a span of 9 bases between the germline ends. The germline V gene yields MGHDK for CDR1 and SYGVNS for CDR2. The CDR3 spans 14 residues, from the cysteine through the phenylalanine. Only the CDR3 portion is preserved as DNA: 42 bases, with reading frame beginning at the first base. The V and J genes are TRBV25-1 and TRBJ1-1, with the D gene uncertain. The sample comprised PBMCs. The clonotype comes from a boy aged 2 to 10 in good health and CMV-seronegative. The DNA is TGTGCCAGCAGTGCGGAGCACATGAACACTGAAGCTTTCTTT. Translated, it gives CASSAEHMNTEAFF.